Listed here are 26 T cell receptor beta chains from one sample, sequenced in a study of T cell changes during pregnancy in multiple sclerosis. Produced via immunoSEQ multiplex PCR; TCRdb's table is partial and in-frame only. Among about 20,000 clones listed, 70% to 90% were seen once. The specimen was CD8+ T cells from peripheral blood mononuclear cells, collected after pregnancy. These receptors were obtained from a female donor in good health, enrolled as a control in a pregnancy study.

CDR3 nucleotide sequence: TGTGCCAGTAGTATAGCAGGGAATGGCTACACCTTC. It specifies CASSIAGNGYTF. The V gene is TRBV19, the J gene TRBJ1-2, with D possibly being TRBD1 (5 bases). Germline CDR1 and CDR2: LNHDA and SQIVND (reference sequence). The ends were cut back, 1 base at V and 6 bases at J, with 6 bases in the middle. The CDR3 extends over 12 amino acids.

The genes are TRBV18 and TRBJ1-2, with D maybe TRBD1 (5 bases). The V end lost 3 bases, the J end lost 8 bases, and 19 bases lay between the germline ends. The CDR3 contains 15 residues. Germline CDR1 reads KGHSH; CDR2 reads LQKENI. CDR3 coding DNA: TGTGCCAGCTCACCCCAGCGGGGGAGCCTTCCAGGCTACACCTTC. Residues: CASSPQRGSLPGYTF.

The CDR3 region has the DNA TGTGCCAGCAGTTTCCCAGGGAGGGTCCTCGATGAGCAGTTCTTC. Amino acid sequence: CASSFPGRVLDEQFF. The rearrangement joins TRBV27 to TRBJ2-1; 7 nucleotides agree with TRBD2. V shed 3 bases, J shed 8 bases, and the junction held 10 bases outside the gene matches. Germline lookup yields CDR1 MNHEY and CDR2 SMNVEV (reference sequence). The CDR3 consists of 15 residues.

CDR3 residues: CASSEGAGVRNTQYF. In DNA, the CDR3 is TGTGCCAGCAGCGAGGGCGCGGGGGTGAGGAATACGCAGTATTTT. The rearrangement links TRBV7-9 to TRBJ2-3; 7 nucleotides agree with TRBD2. The CDR3 totals 15 residues. After removal of 5 bases from V and 7 bases from J, the junction contained 12 bases not matched to a gene. In germline, CDR1 is SEHNR, CDR2 FQNEAQ (reference sequence).

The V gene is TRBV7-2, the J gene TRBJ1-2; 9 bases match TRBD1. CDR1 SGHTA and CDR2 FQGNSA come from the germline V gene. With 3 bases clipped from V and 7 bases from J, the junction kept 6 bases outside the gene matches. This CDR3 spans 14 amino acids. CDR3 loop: CASSFPGTGLGYTF. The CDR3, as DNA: TGTGCCAGCAGCTTCCCCGGGACAGGGCTTGGCTACACCTTC.

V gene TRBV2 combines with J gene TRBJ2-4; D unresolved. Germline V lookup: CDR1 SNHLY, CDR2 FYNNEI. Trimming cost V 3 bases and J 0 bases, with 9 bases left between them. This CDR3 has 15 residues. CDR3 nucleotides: TGTGCCAGCAGTGAGGGCAGGCTAGCCAAAAACATTCAGTACTTC. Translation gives CASSEGRLAKNIQYF.

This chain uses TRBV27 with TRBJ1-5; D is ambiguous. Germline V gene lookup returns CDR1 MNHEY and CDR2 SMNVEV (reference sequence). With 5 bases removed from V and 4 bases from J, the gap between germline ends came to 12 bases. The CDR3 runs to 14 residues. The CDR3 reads CASSMLGGNQPQHF. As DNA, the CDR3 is TGTGCCAGCAGTATGTTGGGAGGGAATCAGCCCCAGCATTTT.

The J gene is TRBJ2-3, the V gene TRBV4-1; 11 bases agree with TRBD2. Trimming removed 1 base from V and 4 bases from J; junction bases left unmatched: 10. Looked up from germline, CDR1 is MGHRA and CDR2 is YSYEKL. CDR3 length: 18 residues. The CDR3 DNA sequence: TGCGCCAGCAGCCAAGGGACGGCTAGCGGGGGGCAGGCAGATACGCAGTATTTT. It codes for CASSQGTASGGQADTQYF.

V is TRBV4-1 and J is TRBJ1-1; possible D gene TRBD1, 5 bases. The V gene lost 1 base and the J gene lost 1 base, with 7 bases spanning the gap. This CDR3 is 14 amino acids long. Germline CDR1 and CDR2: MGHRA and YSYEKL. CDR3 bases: TGCGCCAGCAGCCAAGCGGGGGGGAACACTGAAGCTTTCTTT. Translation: CASSQAGGNTEAFF.

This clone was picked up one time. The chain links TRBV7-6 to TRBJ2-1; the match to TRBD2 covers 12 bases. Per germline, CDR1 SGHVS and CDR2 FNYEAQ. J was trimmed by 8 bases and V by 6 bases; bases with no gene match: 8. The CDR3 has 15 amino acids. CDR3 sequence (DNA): TGTGCCAGCAGTGCGACTAGCGGGAGATGGGATGAGCAGTTCTTC. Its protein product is CASSATSGRWDEQFF.

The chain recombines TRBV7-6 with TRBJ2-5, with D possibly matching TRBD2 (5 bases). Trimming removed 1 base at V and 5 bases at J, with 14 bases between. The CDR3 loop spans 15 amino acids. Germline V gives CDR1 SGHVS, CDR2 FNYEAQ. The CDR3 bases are TGTGCCAGCAGCTTAGGGTTAGCGAATATGGAGACCCAGTACTTC. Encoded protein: CASSLGLANMETQYF.

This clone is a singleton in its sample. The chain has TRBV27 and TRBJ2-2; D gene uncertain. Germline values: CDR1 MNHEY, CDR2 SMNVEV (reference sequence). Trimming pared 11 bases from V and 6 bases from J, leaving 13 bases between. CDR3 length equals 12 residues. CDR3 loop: CAASSLSGELFF. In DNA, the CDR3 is TGTGCCGCTAGTAGTCTTTCCGGGGAGCTGTTTTTT.

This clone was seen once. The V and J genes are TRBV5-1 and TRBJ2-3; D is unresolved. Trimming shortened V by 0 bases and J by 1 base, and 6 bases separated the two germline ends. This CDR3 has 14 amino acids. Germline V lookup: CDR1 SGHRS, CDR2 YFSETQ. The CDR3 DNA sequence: TGCGCCAGCAGCTTGGCCACGGGCACAGATACGCAGTATTTT. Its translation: CASSLATGTDTQYF.

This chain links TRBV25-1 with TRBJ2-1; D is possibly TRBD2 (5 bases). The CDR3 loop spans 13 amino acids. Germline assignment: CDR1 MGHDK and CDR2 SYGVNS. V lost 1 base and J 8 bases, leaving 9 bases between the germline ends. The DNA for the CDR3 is TGTGCCAGCAGTGAATCGCTAGCCGATGAGCAGTTCTTC. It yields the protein CASSESLADEQFF. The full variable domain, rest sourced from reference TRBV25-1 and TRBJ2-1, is EADIYQTPRYLVIGTGKKITLECSQTMGHDKMYWYQQDPGMELHLIHYSYGVNSTEKGDLSSESTVSRIRTEHFPLTLESARPSHTSQYLCASSESLADEQFFGPGTRLTVL.

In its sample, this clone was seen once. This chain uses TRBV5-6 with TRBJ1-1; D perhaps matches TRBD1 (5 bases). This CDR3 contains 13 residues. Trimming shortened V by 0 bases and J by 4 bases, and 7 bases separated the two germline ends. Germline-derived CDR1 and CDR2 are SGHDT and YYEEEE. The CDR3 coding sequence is TGTGCCAGCAGCTTGGGGGGGGGCACTGAAGCTTTCTTT. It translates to CASSLGGGTEAFF.

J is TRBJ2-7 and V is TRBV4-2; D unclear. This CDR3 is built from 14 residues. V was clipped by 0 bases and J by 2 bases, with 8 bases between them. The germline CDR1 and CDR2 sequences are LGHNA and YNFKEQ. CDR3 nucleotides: TGTGCCAGCAGCCAAGATCCACTTACCTACGAGCAGTACTTC. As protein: CASSQDPLTYEQYF.

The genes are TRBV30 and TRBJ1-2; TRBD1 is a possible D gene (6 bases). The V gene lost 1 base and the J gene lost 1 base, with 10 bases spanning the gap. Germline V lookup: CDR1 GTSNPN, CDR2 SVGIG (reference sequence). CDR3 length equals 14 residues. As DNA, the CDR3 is TGTGCCTGGAGTGGGACAGAAAATAACTATGGCTACACCTTC. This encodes CAWSGTENNYGYTF.

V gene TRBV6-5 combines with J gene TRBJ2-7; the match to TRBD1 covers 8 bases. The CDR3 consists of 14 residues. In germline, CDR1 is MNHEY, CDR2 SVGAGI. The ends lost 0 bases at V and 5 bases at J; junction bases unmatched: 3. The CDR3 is CASSYSSTGDEQYF. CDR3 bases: TGTGCCAGCAGTTACTCCTCGACAGGGGACGAGCAGTACTTC.

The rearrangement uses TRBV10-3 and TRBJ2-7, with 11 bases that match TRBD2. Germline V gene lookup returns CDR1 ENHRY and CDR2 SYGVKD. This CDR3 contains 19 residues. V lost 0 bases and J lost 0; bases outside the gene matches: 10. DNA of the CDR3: TGTGCCATCAGTGAGTCGAGTGAGACTAGCGGGATTCTCTCCTACGAGCAGTACTTC. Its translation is CAISESSETSGILSYEQYF.

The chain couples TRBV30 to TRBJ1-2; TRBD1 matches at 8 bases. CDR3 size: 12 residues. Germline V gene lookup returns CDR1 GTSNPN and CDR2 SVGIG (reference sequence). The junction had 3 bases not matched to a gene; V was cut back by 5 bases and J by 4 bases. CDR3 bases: TGTGCCTGGGACAGGGGTTTCTATGGCTACACCTTC. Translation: CAWDRGFYGYTF.

The CDR3 loop is CASSQEPSGGAGELFF. The DNA of the CDR3 is TGCGCCAGCAGCCAAGAGCCTAGCGGGGGGGCCGGGGAGCTGTTTTTT. The chain couples TRBV4-3 to TRBJ2-2, with 12 positions matching TRBD2. Germline-derived CDR1 and CDR2 are LGHNA and YSLEER. This CDR3 has 16 amino acids. With V trimmed by 0 bases and J by 6 bases, 2 bases remained unmatched.

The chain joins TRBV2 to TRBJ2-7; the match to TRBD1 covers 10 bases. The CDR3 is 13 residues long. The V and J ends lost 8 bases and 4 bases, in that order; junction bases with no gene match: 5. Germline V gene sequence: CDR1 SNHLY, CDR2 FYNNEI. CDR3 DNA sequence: TGTGCCAGCTGGGACAGGGGTGGGTACGAGCAGTACTTC. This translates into CASWDRGGYEQYF.

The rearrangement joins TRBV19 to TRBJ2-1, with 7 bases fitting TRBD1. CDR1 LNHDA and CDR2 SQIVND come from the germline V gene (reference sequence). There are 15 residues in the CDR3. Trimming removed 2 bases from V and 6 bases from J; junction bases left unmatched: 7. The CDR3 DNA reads TGTGCCAGTAGTATAACCCCCGGGACAGCCAATGAGCAGTTCTTC. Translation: CASSITPGTANEQFF.

The CDR3, as DNA: TGTGCCAGCAGCTCATTACAGGGGGGGACCACTGAAGCTTTCTTT. Protein: CASSSLQGGTTEAFF. This chain links TRBV13 with TRBJ1-1; 8 positions match TRBD1. There are 15 residues in the CDR3. Germline V gives CDR1 PRHDT, CDR2 FYEKMQ (reference sequence). The ends lost 4 bases at V and 4 bases at J; junction bases unmatched: 8.

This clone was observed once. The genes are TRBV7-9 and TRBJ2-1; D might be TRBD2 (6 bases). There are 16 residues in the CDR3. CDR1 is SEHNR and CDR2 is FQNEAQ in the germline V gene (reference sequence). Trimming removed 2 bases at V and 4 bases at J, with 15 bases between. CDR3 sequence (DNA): TGTGCCAGCAGCTTATCCCCCGGGGGAGCTTACAATGAGCAGTTCTTC. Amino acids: CASSLSPGGAYNEQFF.

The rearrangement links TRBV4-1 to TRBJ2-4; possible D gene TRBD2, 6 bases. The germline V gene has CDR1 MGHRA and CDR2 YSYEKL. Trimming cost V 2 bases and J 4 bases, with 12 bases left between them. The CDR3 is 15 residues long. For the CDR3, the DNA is TGCGCCAGCAGCCAAACCTCGAGCGGGAAAAACATTCAGTACTTC. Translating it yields CASSQTSSGKNIQYF.